These 26 T cell receptor beta chains were all obtained from the same sample, sequenced in a study of radiotherapy plus CTLA-4 blockade in lung cancer (dated by TCRdb to the late 2010s). Receptor amplification or capture employed the immunoSEQ multiplex PCR assay. As stored in TCRdb, this immuneACCESS dataset retains in-frame rearrangements with V and J assigned. A fraction of the clones does not appear; measured against another copy, unresolved V genes explain less than half of the discrepancy, and the remainder lacks a known reason. The sample has 45,000 to 60,000 clones on record, about 77% of them singletons. The ten most abundant clones make up 2.4% of the sample. The sample in question was peripheral blood, obtained from a patient treated with radiotherapy plus ipilimumab. The source of these receptors is a human donor with non-small cell lung cancer whose response to radiotherapy plus ipilimumab could not be evaluated.

V is TRBV27 and J is TRBJ2-7; D is perhaps TRBD1 (7 bases). Germline V gene data show CDR1 as MNHEY and CDR2 as SMNVEV (reference sequence). The CDR3 is 15 residues long. V lost 5 bases and J 4 bases, leaving 18 bases between the germline ends. The CDR3: CASSIAGGGRYEQYF. DNA of the CDR3: TGTGCCAGCAGTATCGCAGGAGGGGGCCGGTACGAGCAGTACTTC.

The chain links TRBV6-6 to TRBJ2-3, with a possible D match to TRBD2 (5 bases). There are 14 residues in the CDR3. Germline loops: CDR1 MNHNY, CDR2 SVGAGI (reference sequence). CDR3 loop: CAARLDSAQDTQYF. The CDR3 DNA reads TGTGCTGCCCGCTTGGACTCGGCCCAGGATACGCAGTATTTT.

This chain uses TRBV5-1 with TRBJ1-2; 11 nucleotides match TRBD1. The V and J ends lost 4 bases and 8 bases, in that order; junction bases with no gene match: 4. Germline V gene data show CDR1 as SGHRS and CDR2 as YFSETQ. The CDR3 sequence is 13 residues long. CDR3 in DNA: TGCGCCAGCAGCGAGGGACAGGGGGTAGGCTACACCTTC. Protein product: CASSEGQGVGYTF.

The rearrangement links TRBV7-3 to TRBJ1-1; D gene uncertain. Trimming left V 4 bases short and J 3 bases short, with 3 bases between. CDR1 is SGHTA, CDR2 FQGTGA, per germline. CDR3 length equals 11 residues. This chain's CDR3 is CASSSDTEAFF. DNA for the CDR3: TGTGCCAGCAGCTCCGACACTGAAGCTTTCTTT.

To note about this clone: Different DNA sequences within this sample yield the same CDR3. J is TRBJ2-1 and V is TRBV9, with 8 bases that match TRBD2. Germline loops: CDR1 SGDLS, CDR2 YYNGEE. V gave up 0 bases and J gave up 7 bases; unmatched junction bases: 3. The CDR3 is 14 residues long. In nucleotides, the CDR3 is TGTGCCAGCAGCGTAGAACTAGCGGTGAATGAGCAGTTCTTC. It translates to CASSVELAVNEQFF. Full variable domain (outside the CDR3, taken from reference TRBV9 and TRBJ2-1): DSGVTQTPKHLITATGQRVTLRCSPRSGDLSVYWYQQSLDQGLQFLIQYYNGEERAKGNILERFSAQQFPDLHSELNLSSLELGDSALYFCASSVELAVNEQFFGPGTRLTVL.

The rearrangement uses TRBV5-1 and TRBJ1-6, with D possibly being TRBD1 (5 bases). This CDR3 is built from 14 residues. The ends were cut back, 0 bases at V and 9 bases at J, with 10 bases in the middle. Per germline, CDR1 SGHRS and CDR2 YFSETQ. The CDR3 is CASSLAGYGSPLHF. As DNA, the CDR3 is TGCGCCAGCAGCTTGGCAGGGTACGGTTCACCCCTCCACTTT.

The CDR3 DNA is TGCGCCAGCATCCTGGGGGTAGCGGGAAACACAGATACGCAGTATTTT. Translated, it gives CASILGVAGNTDTQYF. This sequence joins TRBV5-1 and TRBJ2-3; 8 bases fit TRBD2. This CDR3 has 16 residues. V dropped 6 bases and J dropped 2; count of bases not matched to a gene: 11. Germline loops: CDR1 SGHRS, CDR2 YFSETQ.

The chain joins TRBV14 to TRBJ2-1, with TRBD1 identical over 10 bases. The V segment lost 1 base and the J segment 1 base; nucleotides outside the gene matches: 7. Germline V gene data show CDR1 as SGHDN and CDR2 as FVKESK. The CDR3 loop spans 18 amino acids. The chain's CDR3 is CASSQVPGQGNSYNEQFF. The CDR3 coding sequence is TGTGCCAGCAGCCAAGTCCCGGGACAGGGGAATTCCTACAATGAGCAGTTCTTC.

The chain is built from TRBV5-4 and TRBJ2-5; 11 bases map to TRBD1. Per germline, CDR1 SGHNT and CDR2 YYREEE (reference sequence). The V segment lost 2 bases and the J segment 4 bases; nucleotides outside the gene matches: 7. CDR3 size: 16 residues. CDR3 region: CASSLRTGGPGETQYF. CDR3 sequence (DNA): TGTGCCAGCAGCTTAAGGACAGGGGGCCCCGGAGAGACCCAGTACTTC.

The table lists this clone with a few counts. The chain is built from TRBV21-1 and TRBJ1-3; whether TRBD1, the table's D call, matches the DNA was not checked. TRBV21-1 is a recognized pseudogene. The CDR3 runs 15 residues. The CDR3 here is CASSGRRDSGNTIYF. In DNA form, the CDR3 reads TGTGCCAGCAGCGGCCGAAGAGACAGTGGAAACACCATATATTTT.

The chain uses TRBV18 and TRBJ2-1; D may be TRBD1 or TRBD2 (9 bases each). The CDR3 contains 18 residues. Germline CDR1 and CDR2: KGHSH and LQKENI. Trimming cost V 5 bases and J 8 bases, with 28 bases left between them. As DNA, the CDR3 is TGTGCCAGCTCATCCCGCACAGGGGGCCCAGCGGGAGGCTATGAGCAGTTCTTC. Its protein is CASSSRTGGPAGGYEQFF.

The chain is built from TRBV7-3 and TRBJ2-1; TRBD2 might be the D (6 bases). CDR3 size: 15 residues. Trimming cost V 0 bases and J 4 bases, with 10 bases left between them. The germline V gene has CDR1 SGHTA and CDR2 FQGTGA. CDR3 DNA sequence: TGTGCCAGCAGCTTAACTAGCGGAGAGTACAATGAGCAGTTCTTC. It codes for CASSLTSGEYNEQFF.

The chain joins TRBV5-1 to TRBJ2-3, with 10 positions matching TRBD2. Germline trimming cut 0 bases from V and 2 bases from J; bases unmatched to any gene: 6. This CDR3 has 17 residues. Germline loops: CDR1 SGHRS, CDR2 YFSETQ. The CDR3 protein is CASSLVTSGDFTDTQYF. The CDR3 DNA sequence: TGCGCCAGCAGCTTGGTTACTAGCGGGGACTTCACAGATACGCAGTATTTT. Full variable domain (missing parts from reference TRBV5-1 and TRBJ2-3): KAGVTQTPRYLIKTRGQQVTLSCSPISGHRSVSWYQQTPGQGLQFLFEYFSETQRNKGNFPGRFSGRQFSNSRSEMNVSTLELGDSALYLCASSLVTSGDFTDTQYFGPGTRLTVL.

The chain combines TRBV18 with TRBJ2-7; D is unclear. Trimming pared 3 bases from V and 5 bases from J, leaving 5 bases between. This CDR3 has 11 residues. The germline V gene encodes CDR1 KGHSH and CDR2 LQKENI. CDR3 protein: CASSPSDEQYF. CDR3 coding DNA: TGTGCCAGCTCACCCTCGGACGAGCAGTACTTC.

The rearrangement uses TRBV5-1 and TRBJ1-5; TRBD1 matches 7 bases. Per the germline V gene, CDR1 is SGHRS and CDR2 is YFSETQ. The CDR3 has 16 amino acids. The V gene end was trimmed by 1 base and the J gene end by 4 bases; junction bases not matched to a gene: 8. CDR3 protein: CASSLSPTGENQPQHF. The CDR3 DNA is TGCGCCAGCAGCTTGAGTCCCACAGGGGAAAATCAGCCCCAGCATTTT.

The chain uses TRBV5-4 and TRBJ2-1; possible D gene TRBD2, 6 bases. The CDR3 has 12 amino acids. Germline CDR1 is SGHNT and CDR2 is YYREEE (reference sequence). Trimming left V 4 bases short and J 8 bases short, with 10 bases between. The CDR3 sequence: CASSITGDEQFF. CDR3 in DNA: TGTGCCAGCAGCATTACGGGGGATGAGCAGTTCTTC.

The chain employs TRBV29-1 and TRBJ1-4; TRBD1 agrees at 11 bases. Trimming removed 7 bases from V and 8 bases from J; junction bases left unmatched: 6. The CDR3 spans 13 residues. Looked up from germline, CDR1 is SQVTM and CDR2 is ANQGSEA. CDR3 sequence reads: CSARTGGMEKLFF. The DNA for the CDR3 is TGCAGCGCCCGGACAGGGGGCATGGAAAAACTGTTTTTT.

About this clone itself: Germline is not matched at one junction end, which may reflect a read error. CDR3 protein: CASSPGQGGSHEQYF. In nucleotides, the CDR3 is TGTGCCAGCAGCCCGGGACAGGGGGGCTCCCACGAGCAGTACTTC. The chain employs TRBV14 and TRBJ2-7; 11 bases map to TRBD1. This CDR3 is 15 amino acids long. Germline assignment: CDR1 SGHDN and CDR2 FVKESK.

The chain joins TRBV6-1 to TRBJ2-1, with 11 bases identical to TRBD2. The CDR3 loop spans 18 amino acids. The V gene's germline CDR1 is MNHNS and CDR2 SASEGT. V shed 1 base and J 0 bases; nucleotides not matched to a gene: 5. CDR3 nucleotides: TGTGCCAGCAGTGAAGATCCTAGCGGGGGGCCCTCCTACAATGAGCAGTTCTTC. The encoded protein is CASSEDPSGGPSYNEQFF.

The chain combines TRBV6-1 with TRBJ2-7, with D perhaps TRBD1 (5 bases). This CDR3 has 13 residues. V lost 2 bases and J 4 bases, leaving 9 bases between the germline ends. CDR1 and CDR2 (germline): MNHNS, SASEGT. The CDR3: CASSEHPGYEQYF. The CDR3 DNA follows: TGTGCCAGCAGTGAACATCCAGGGTACGAGCAGTACTTC.

The chain has TRBV5-4 and TRBJ1-2, with 7 positions matching TRBD1. The trim removed 1 base at V and 0 bases at J, leaving 3 bases unmatched. CDR1 SGHNT and CDR2 YYREEE come from the germline V gene (reference sequence). The CDR3 runs to 15 residues. The CDR3 DNA reads TGTGCCAGCAGCTTGAAGGGGGCCTCTAACTATGGCTACACCTTC. Protein sequence: CASSLKGASNYGYTF.

V usage is TRBV6-5 and J usage is TRBJ2-5; TRBD1 matches 9 bases. Judging by the DNA end, TRBJ2-7 fits better; the J call may be wrong. The length of the CDR3 is 14 residues. Germline CDR1 MNHEY, CDR2 SVGAGI. The CDR3 region has the DNA TGTGCCAGCAGTGACAGGGGGATCTACCACGAGCAGTACTTC. Its translation: CASSDRGIYHEQYF.

V and J are TRBV18 and TRBJ1-2; perhaps TRBD1 as D (5 bases). This CDR3 has 15 amino acids. Trimming left V 5 bases short and J 0 bases short, with 13 bases between. CDR1 is KGHSH and CDR2 is LQKENI in the germline V gene. CDR3 DNA sequence: TGTGCCAGCTCAACACTAGACAGAGCTAACTATGGCTACACCTTC. This gives the protein CASSTLDRANYGYTF.

This clone was observed a handful of times. The chain carries TRBV9 and TRBJ2-2; 8 bases align to TRBD1. The CDR3 spans 15 residues. CDR1 and CDR2 from the germline V gene are SGDLS and YYNGEE. Losses at the gene ends were 0 bases for V and 10 bases for J; bases not matched to a gene: 8. For the CDR3, the DNA is TGTGCCAGCAGCGTAGTTGGACAGGGTTATGCGGAGCTGTTTTTT. As protein: CASSVVGQGYAELFF.

This clone was detected once. V is TRBV19 and J is TRBJ1-1; D perhaps matches TRBD1 (5 bases). V lost 1 base to trimming and J lost 0 bases, with 12 bases between them. CDR3 length: 16 amino acids. CDR1 is LNHDA and CDR2 is SQIVND in the germline V gene (reference sequence). The CDR3 sequence: CASSIAPGQMNTEAFF. The DNA of the CDR3 is TGTGCCAGTAGTATAGCGCCAGGGCAGATGAACACTGAAGCTTTCTTT.

The V gene is TRBV4-1, the J gene TRBJ2-2, with TRBD1 identical over 7 bases. CDR1 is MGHRA, CDR2 YSYEKL, per germline. Losses at the gene ends were 4 bases for V and 3 bases for J; bases not matched to a gene: 8. CDR3 length: 16 residues. The CDR3 spells CASSPRDRSYTGELFF. The CDR3 DNA is TGCGCCAGCAGCCCCCGGGACAGATCGTACACCGGGGAGCTGTTTTTT.